This T cell receptor beta chain was observed in a study of vaccination effects on CD4 cells after COVID-19. The ViraFEST assay expanded antigen-specific CD4+ T cells with viral peptide pools before sequencing. Upon completion of 10 to 11 days in culture, CD4+ T cells were isolated. According to the study, vaccine recipients showed no prior SARS-CoV-2 infection and negative nucleocapsid antibodies. Some 2 million PBMC were placed in each well, which was supplemented with approximately 9.2 IU/ml IL-2 and 10 ug/ml peptides. About this clone itself: Antigen specificity is unknown.

Some clones are missing from TCRdb's copy, which holds only in-frame ones; the method was immunoSEQ multiplex PCR. This table holds 20,000 to 30,000 clones, about 74% found once. Sequenced here: CD4+ T cells from PBMCs cultured with HCoV-NL63 spike peptides, sampled before COVID-19 vaccination. The sequence came from a human donor who received a COVID-19 vaccine.

The CDR3 DNA reads TGTGCCAGCAGCCAAGATGGCGCTAGCGGGAGAGAGACCCAGTACTTC. Protein: CASSQDGASGRETQYF. The J gene is TRBJ2-5, the V gene TRBV4-2; TRBD2 aligns across 10 bases. V was clipped by 0 bases and J by 4 bases; unmatched bases: 5. The CDR3 is made up of 16 amino acids. Germline-derived CDR1 and CDR2 are LGHNA and YNFKEQ.